This T cell receptor (beta chain) stems from a study of blood T cell repertoires in COVID-19 (TCRdb year 2020). In terms of the full investigation: Samples covering the acute and convalescent phases of COVID-19 were provided by collaborators in the United States, Italy and Spain. The material from the prospective study consisted of cDNA or gDNA derived from T cells, B-cell-depleted T cells, or PBMCs. Deeply sampled blood TCRbeta repertoires from subjects exposed to, actively infected with, or recovered from COVID-19 were included in the dataset. The repertoires were made available in a free public database intended to serve as a resource for research on the immune response to SARS-CoV-2. The samples were drawn from the first 160 participants of the ongoing ImmuneRACE study and from 1,254 subjects provided by 6 global collaborators. A de-identified subject ID, COVID-19 status, age in years and sex were almost always included in the sample metadata. HLA class I and class II types, where available, came from metadata supplied by the sample provider rather than from assay-based typing.

A word on this clone: There is no known antigen for this receptor. No much larger clonotype is one base removed from it; base qualities were not supplied.

Participants in the prospective study were aged roughly 18 to 89 years, lived in 20 to 25 United States geographic areas, and enrolled through a virtual design. To assign participants to cohorts, the prospective study relied on clinical history that participants themselves reported in a screening survey and a study questionnaire. ImmuneRACE Cohort 3 recovered participants were defined by two consecutive negative NP/OP PCR tests, healthcare professional clearance, or symptom resolution. Each participant in the prospective study had whole blood, serum and a nasopharyngeal or oropharyngeal swab collected by mobile phlebotomists. Additional blood draws and questionnaires over an approximately two-month period could optionally be provided by prospective study participants. Before DNA extraction, prospective study blood samples were shipped either frozen or at room temperature. The germline V gene sets CDR1 to SGHDT and CDR2 to YYEEEE. V and J lose 3 bases and 5 bases, and a span of 11 bases separates them. The CDR3 runs 13 amino acids, cysteine and phenylalanine included. The kept DNA is CDR3 alone, 39 bases in frame from the first base.

Overall study outcomes, separate from this receptor: The quantity of clinical and demographic metadata differed by source and by participant and was supplied without curation.

The immunoSEQ Assay, a bias-controlled multiplex PCR, was used to amplify TCRbeta CDR3 regions from genomic DNA. In the paper's pipeline: Nucleated cell counts per sample were estimated from amplification of reference gene primers within the assay. Sequence reads were collapsed and filtered to measure the absolute abundance of every unique TCRbeta CDR3 rearrangement. For each sample, productive Simpson clonality was calculated as the square root of Simpson's diversity index over productive rearrangements. This immuneACCESS table, as held by TCRdb, lists in-frame sequences with V and J called but not all clones. Of the missing ones, under half trace to an unresolved V gene in checked studies; the others have no known cause. The DNA gave D and trimming, while V, J and clone size come from that table. The sample table shows 350,000 to 450,000 clones, and over 80% are seen once. Jointly, the top ten make up about 4.9% of the sample.

The sequenced sample consisted of PBMCs or T cells enriched from blood (not recorded which). This clonotype originated in a woman in her forties or fifties who had recovered from COVID-19. The sequence is built from TRBV5-6 and TRBJ1-2; a tentative D call is TRBD1 (5 bases match). The CDR3 loop reads CASSSGRAYGYTF. The DNA reads as follows: TGTGCCAGCAGCTCCGGCAGGGCTTATGGCTACACCTTC.